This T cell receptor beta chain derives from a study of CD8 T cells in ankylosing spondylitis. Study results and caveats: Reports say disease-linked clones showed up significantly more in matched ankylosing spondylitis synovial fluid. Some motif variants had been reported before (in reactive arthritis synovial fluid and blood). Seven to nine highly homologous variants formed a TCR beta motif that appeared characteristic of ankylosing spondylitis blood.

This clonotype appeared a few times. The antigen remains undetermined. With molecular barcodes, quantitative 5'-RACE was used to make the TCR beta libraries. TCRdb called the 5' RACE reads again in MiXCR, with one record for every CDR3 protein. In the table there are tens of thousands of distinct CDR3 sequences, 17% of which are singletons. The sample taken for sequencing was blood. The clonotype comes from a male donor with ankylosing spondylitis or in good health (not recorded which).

CDR3 DNA: TGTGCCAGCAGCTTCACTAGCGGGAGCTCAGATACGCAGTATTTT. It codes for CASSFTSGSSDTQYF. V usage is TRBV11-2 and J usage is TRBJ2-3, with TRBD2 matching 11 bases. The junction had 3 bases not matched to a gene; V was cut back by 3 bases and J by 4 bases. The length of the CDR3 is 15 residues. Germline CDR1 is SGHAT and CDR2 is FQNNGV.